Listed here is a single TCR beta chain. Its binding antigen is unknown. Nothing much larger sits one base from this clone, and base qualities are not available. Using the deep immunoSEQ assay, TCR CDR3 regions were amplified from genomic DNA by multiplex PCR. Extracted genomic DNA from each cell subset was spread evenly across all wells of several immunoSEQ 96-well plates, with each plate serving as a replicate. For sorted subsets, roughly 200 ng genomic DNA, equal to tens of thousands of T cell genomes, was loaded into each replicate PCR. Purified libraries were quantified with a Qubit 3.0 fluorometer, sized on a Bioanalyzer 2100, and re-quantified with the KAPA Library Quantification kit. Every immunoSEQ 96-well plate was sequenced on a dedicated single-read 150-cycle Illumina NextSeq 550 flow cell. The authors' analysis ran thus. The immunoSEQ output contained only junctional sequences without quality scores, so filtering could not match that applied to full-length reads. Sequences were annotated with PyIR, a Python wrapper for IgBLAST v1.9, and V/J genes and CDR3 were assigned using IMGT germline references. Reads with weak V/J assignments (E-value above 1e-6), missing CDR3, stop codons, out-of-frame junctions, or ambiguous translated residues were removed. A V3J clonotype was defined by an identical inferred V gene, J gene, and CDR3 amino acid sequence. The percentage overlap between two repertoires was calculated by dividing the number of shared unique clonotypes by the size of the smaller repertoire. Richness of each repertoire was evaluated using RTK rarefaction, the Chao1 estimator, and Recon v2.1 estimates of unobserved clonotypes. Generation probabilities were computed with OLGA for all TCRbeta clonotypes obtained by the gDNA method from a few donors. This is the immuneACCESS table as TCRdb keeps it, with only in-frame sequences that have V and J called. A part of the clones is gone; compared with another copy, unresolved V genes explain less than half, and the rest is unexplained. The V and J calls and clone size were taken over from that table, and D and trimming were inferred from the DNA. The sample includes 800,000 to 1,200,000 clones, with around three quarters observed a single time. The ten largest clones capture more than 0.45% of the sample.

The record originates from a study of shared clonotypes between healthy human individuals (dated by TCRdb to the early 2020s). Turning to the overall study: Three men and two women, aged 18 to 49 years, made up the cohort. For each donor, CD4 naive and CD4 memory were each run on three plates, CD8 naive on two plates, and CD8 memory on one plate. The study deeply sequenced blood TCR repertoires of about 5 healthy adults to estimate repertoire size and the extent of clonotype sharing between individuals. To increase sequencing depth and limit assay-specific biases, different laboratories used diverse techniques to prepare libraries and sequence TCR repertoires. Each donor's leukapheresis produced roughly between roughly 0.85 and 9 billion PBMCs.

Healthy HIV-negative adults with no recently reported acute infections or vaccinations were included as donors. Every donor was a Caucasian adult living in Nashville, Tennessee, USA. CD4+ T cells were enriched by magnetic negative selection, after which naive cells were positively selected on CD45RA and the negative fraction was taken as the memory subset. Blood was obtained by leukapheresis, after which PBMCs were separated by Ficoll-Histopaque density gradient centrifugation and cryopreserved in liquid nitrogen vapor phase. Purity and quantity of every magnetically sorted T cell population were checked by analytical flow cytometry. Genomic DNA was isolated from each sorted fraction and quantified by UV absorbance on a Nanodrop 2000c. Paper-wide results and their limitations: Only blood was sampled, and tissue TCR repertoires likely differ from those in blood. Because the study included only a small number of donors, the genetic and exposure-history diversity represented was limited. Estimated clonotype richness was generally larger for naive than for memory subsets. Clonotypes shared by all four sorted-subset donors showed higher generation probabilities than non-shared clonotypes. Based on pairwise subsampling, the degree of clonotype sharing among donors was expected to be affected by sequencing depth. When several donors were compared, the shared fraction of clonotypes was about 5.4% for naive CD4, around 3.6% for naive CD8, more than 2% for memory CD4, and less than 0.45% for memory CD8. Even with the large sequencing depth, rarefaction of the sorted-subset datasets indicated that sequencing was incomplete.

CDR1 and CDR2 were assigned from the germline V gene (reference sequence) as LNHNV and YYDKDF. The junction shows trimming of 3 bases on V and 7 bases on J, and the gene matches do not reach 11 bases of it. The CDR3, from cysteine to phenylalanine, totals 16 residues. The retained sequence is limited to the CDR3, 48 bases, with the frame set at the first base. This sequence uses TRBV15 and TRBJ2-7; 11 of the junction bases match TRBD2. This receptor was taken from a young man in good health. Some clones in this sample may be carry-over from other donors' samples. Specimen: memory CD4+ T cells from PBMCs. The sample's cell subset or site label, in plain terms: CD45RA-negative fraction. The nucleotide sequence reads TGTGCCACCAGCAGGGGGGAGACTAGCGGGGCACGGGAGCAGTACTTC. This codes for CATSRGETSGAREQYF.